The 15 T cell receptor beta chains below were found in one sample sequenced in a study of control samples from healthy donors and cancer patients (dated by TCRdb to 2020 to 2022). The library was made by the immunoSEQ multiplex PCR assay. TCRdb provides this immuneACCESS table in a form limited to in-frame rearrangements. Some clones are lacking; in checked studies, under half of them reflect an unresolved V gene, and why the rest are absent is not known. Here the sample has under 450,000 clones; about nine tenths occur a single time. Clones ranked in the top ten supply 5.5% to 7.5% of the sample. The sample taken for sequencing was PBMCs. Receptors were obtained from a man aged 40-49 years with head and neck cancer.

J is TRBJ2-7 and V is TRBV5-1; 7 bases agree with TRBD1. Germline assignment: CDR1 SGHRS and CDR2 YFSETQ. Trimming removed 3 bases from V and 3 bases from J; junction bases left unmatched: 0. This CDR3 has 12 amino acids. The CDR3 nucleotides are TGCGCCAGCAGCTGGGACAGCTACGAGCAGTACTTC. Protein product: CASSWDSYEQYF.

This clone was counted between two and nine times. The J gene is TRBJ1-5, the V gene TRBV28; D gene unclear. Per the germline V gene, CDR1 is MDHEN and CDR2 is SYDVKM. Trimming shortened V by 5 bases and J by 2 bases, and 16 bases separated the two germline ends. This CDR3 region has 16 residues. CDR3 sequence reads: CASSPTDGQGNQPQHF. In DNA form, the CDR3 reads TGTGCCAGCAGTCCCACCGACGGCCAGGGCAATCAGCCCCAGCATTTT.

V usage is TRBV12-3 or TRBV12-4 and J usage is TRBJ1-4, with a possible D match to TRBD1 (6 bases). The V and J ends lost 6 bases and 8 bases respectively, with 13 bases between them. The CDR3 totals 13 residues. The CDR3 DNA follows: TGTGCCAGCAGCCAAGGGGGGGGAGAAAAACTGTTTTTT. This encodes CASSQGGGEKLFF.

The count of this clone is one. This rearrangement joins TRBV5-1 to TRBJ1-5, with a tentative D call TRBD1 (5 bases). This CDR3 is 14 amino acids long. V was trimmed by 0 bases and J by 6 bases, leaving 10 bases between them. The germline CDR1 and CDR2 sequences are SGHRS and YFSETQ. CDR3 coding DNA: TGCGCCAGCAGCTTGGAGGGGACGGGTCAGCCCCAGCATTTT. Translating it yields CASSLEGTGQPQHF.

This clone has just one count. The chain combines TRBV5-1 with TRBJ2-5, with 9 bases matching TRBD1. The CDR3 totals 15 residues. V dropped 4 bases and J dropped 3; count of bases not matched to a gene: 7. Germline CDR1 SGHRS, CDR2 YFSETQ. As DNA, the CDR3 is TGCGCCAGCAGCCATAGGACAGGGGAAAAAGAGACCCAGTACTTC. It is translated as CASSHRTGEKETQYF.

In its sample, this clone was seen once. The CDR3 DNA is TGTGCCGTCGAGGGAGGCAATGAGCAGTTCTTC. It encodes CAVEGGNEQFF. The chain joins TRBV24-1 to TRBJ2-1; tentatively, D is TRBD2 (6 bases). This CDR3 is built from 11 residues. V was pared by 12 bases and J by 6 bases, with 11 bases between. The germline gives CDR1 KGHDR, CDR2 SFDVKD.

The V and J genes are TRBV9 and TRBJ2-1; weak D call: TRBD2 (6 bases). The V gene's germline CDR1 is SGDLS and CDR2 YYNGEE. This CDR3 spans 11 amino acids. V lost 8 bases and J lost 11, with 14 bases in between. The CDR3 nucleotides read TGTGCCAGTAGAGGAGGGAGCCAGCAGTTCTTC. This gives the protein CASRGGSQQFF.

The chain links TRBV7-9 to TRBJ2-1; D gene uncertain. The CDR3 runs 14 residues. V was cut by 5 bases and J by 5 bases, with 13 bases left in between. Germline CDR1 reads SEHNR; CDR2 reads FQNEAQ (reference sequence). In nucleotides, the CDR3 is TGTGCCAGCAGCCCACTAACCGGAGACAATGAGCAGTTCTTC. Its translation is CASSPLTGDNEQFF.

Here the CDR3 DNA reads TGTGCCAGTAGTATGGCGCAGGGCCACAATCAGCCCCAGCATTTT. It codes for CASSMAQGHNQPQHF. The chain couples TRBV19 to TRBJ1-5; the D gene is possibly TRBD1 (5 bases). The CDR3 totals 15 residues. The germline gives CDR1 LNHDA, CDR2 SQIVND (reference sequence). V was shortened by 3 bases and J by 3 bases, with 12 bases between the two germline ends.

This clone occurred a few times. V and J are TRBV19 and TRBJ2-7; 8 bases agree with TRBD1. CDR1 LNHDA and CDR2 SQIVND come from the germline V gene (reference sequence). The CDR3 extends over 12 amino acids. V lost 6 bases and J lost 3; bases outside the gene matches: 1. CDR3 region: CASSRGLYEQYF. The DNA for the CDR3 is TGTGCCAGTAGCAGGGGGCTCTACGAGCAGTACTTC.

The CDR3 spells CATTPQGMNTEAFF. CDR3 sequence (DNA): TGTGCAACGACGCCCCAGGGCATGAACACTGAAGCTTTCTTT. V is TRBV19 and J is TRBJ1-1; tentatively, D is TRBD1 (5 bases). CDR1 is LNHDA and CDR2 is SQIVND in the germline V gene (reference sequence). The CDR3 is 14 residues long.

The chain has TRBV27 and TRBJ1-5; no definite D call. The V end was cut by 6 bases, the J end by 7 bases, with 16 bases between. The germline V gene has CDR1 MNHEY and CDR2 SMNVEV (reference sequence). This CDR3 is built from 14 residues. CDR3 coding DNA: TGTGCCAGCAGACCGGGGAGGGAAGGGCAGCCCCAGCATTTT. Residues: CASRPGREGQPQHF.

This chain joins TRBV19 and TRBJ2-4, with D perhaps being TRBD1 or TRBD2 (5 bases each). CDR1 LNHDA and CDR2 SQIVND come from the germline V gene (reference sequence). There are 13 residues in the CDR3. The germline V and J ends were trimmed by 5 bases and 8 bases, with 13 bases remaining between them. For the CDR3, the DNA is TGTGCCAGTAGTCTCGGGACGGTGGACATTCAGTACTTC. Translating it yields CASSLGTVDIQYF. The whole variable domain, remainder taken from reference TRBV19 and TRBJ2-4, is DGGITQSPKYLFRKEGQNVTLSCEQNLNHDAMYWYRQDPGQGLRLIYYSQIVNDFQKGDIAEGYSVSREKKESFPLTVTSAQKNPTAFYLCASSLGTVDIQYFGAGTRLSVL.

This clone was counted a single time. In DNA form, the CDR3 reads TGTGCCAGCAGCGGGGCCCAGGAGACTGGGACCCAGTACTTC. Translating gives CASSGAQETGTQYF. The chain combines TRBV9 with TRBJ2-5; D remains unclear. Germline CDR1 SGDLS, CDR2 YYNGEE. V lost 3 bases and J lost 7, with 16 bases in between. This CDR3 has 14 amino acids.

This chain joins TRBV25-1 and TRBJ1-4, with D unclear. V lost 1 base and J 8 bases, leaving 17 bases between the germline ends. The CDR3 extends over 16 amino acids. CDR1 MGHDK and CDR2 SYGVNS come from the germline V gene. In nucleotides, the CDR3 is TGTGCCAGCAGTGAATTGCGTGCCGGCACGATAGAAAAACTGTTTTTT. This gives the protein CASSELRAGTIEKLFF.